The rows below give T cell receptor beta chains drawn from one sample of a study of CD8+ T cells in alopecia areata. TCRdb's table, derived via immunoSEQ multiplex PCR, lists solely in-frame clones and lacks some. The data hold roughly 200,000 clones, with 50% to 70% observed a single time. Sample: CD4+ T cells sorted from blood, taken at week 0. Receptors originate from a human donor with alopecia areata. The CDR3 runs from the conserved cysteine through the conserved F or W. Each record gives: J gene, V gene, clone size, D gene, CDR3 protein, CDR3 DNA. The D gene is left open where the match is weak. For some rows the clone size is stated as once, few or many, or as a class when expanded; others skip it.

TRBJ1-4,TRBV5-6,-,-,CASSLAASPRGKLFF,TGTGCCAGCAGCTTGGCTGCGAGCCCGAGGGGAAAACTGTTTTTT
TRBJ2-7,TRBV7-3,-,-,CASSLESGDGYEQYF,TGTGCCAGCAGCTTAGAGTCGGGGGACGGCTACGAGCAGTACTTC
TRBJ1-1,TRBV9,-,-,CASSVATGHRSEAFF,TGTGCCAGCAGCGTAGCTACCGGACACCGATCTGAAGCTTTCTTT
TRBJ2-2,TRBV9,-,TRBD2,CASSVSGGLKNTGELFF,TGTGCCAGCAGCGTTAGCGGGGGGCTAAAAAACACCGGGGAGCTGTTTTTT
TRBJ1-1,TRBV30,-,-,CASQGNTEAFF,TGTGCCTCCCAGGGGAACACTGAAGCTTTCTTT
TRBJ1-5,TRBV29-1,-,-,CSVGDSNSNQPQHF,TGCAGCGTTGGGGATTCAAATAGCAATCAGCCCCAGCATTTT
TRBJ1-5,TRBV30,few,TRBD1,CAWSEGASQPQHF,TGTGCCTGGAGTGAGGGGGCCAGCCAGCCCCAGCATTTT
TRBJ2-2,TRBV30,-,-,CAWSVLVSTGELFF,TGTGCCTGGAGTGTACTAGTTTCCACCGGGGAGCTGTTTTTT
TRBJ2-7,TRBV6-5,-,TRBD1,CASATGVDEQYF,TGTGCCAGCGCGACAGGGGTTGACGAGCAGTACTTC
TRBJ2-2,TRBV4-3,few,-,CASSFRSTVGGELFF,TGCGCCAGCAGTTTCAGGTCTACGGTAGGCGGGGAGCTGTTTTTT
TRBJ1-2,TRBV29-1,-,TRBD1,CSTSQGGYGYTF,TGCAGCACCTCACAGGGGGGATATGGCTACACCTTC
TRBJ2-6,TRBV15,-,-,CATSRAHSSGANVLTF,TGTGCCACCAGCAGAGCACATTCCTCTGGGGCCAACGTCCTGACTTTC
TRBJ1-1,TRBV6-1,-,-,CASSEAYHTEAFF,TGTGCCAGCAGTGAAGCGTATCACACTGAAGCTTTCTTT
TRBJ2-7,TRBV2,-,TRBD2,CASSEGGLEGHEQYF,TGTGCCAGCAGTGAAGGGGGACTAGAGGGCCACGAGCAGTACTTC
TRBJ1-5,TRBV29-1,-,-,CSVRNSLSQPQHF,TGCAGCGTTAGGAACAGTTTAAGTCAGCCCCAGCATTTT
TRBJ1-1,TRBV30,-,TRBD1,CAWSVGDREAFF,TGTGCCTGGAGTGTTGGGGACAGGGAAGCTTTCTTT
TRBJ2-7,TRBV14,-,-,CASSQNVQPYEQYF,TGTGCCAGCAGCCAAAACGTACAGCCCTACGAGCAGTACTTC
TRBJ2-7,TRBV6-5,few,-,CASTAGGEQYF,TGTGCCAGCACTGCCGGGGGCGAGCAGTACTTC
TRBJ2-7,TRBV11-2,many,-,CASSLVRGARYEQYF,TGTGCCAGCAGCTTAGTGAGGGGGGCGCGTTACGAGCAGTACTTC
TRBJ1-6,TRBV15,-,-,CATSRDVGESPLHF,TGTGCCACCAGCAGAGATGTAGGGGAATCACCCCTCCACTTT
TRBJ1-6,TRBV12-5,-,-,CASGLLTASSYNSPLHF,TGTGCTAGTGGTTTGCTGACAGCAAGCTCCTATAATTCACCCCTCCACTTT
TRBJ1-2,TRBV30,few,TRBD1,CACLSWDKGADYGYTF,TGTGCCTGCCTCTCCTGGGATAAGGGGGCAGACTATGGCTACACCTTC
TRBJ2-1,TRBV11-2,-,-,CASSPQRGNEQFF,TGTGCCAGCAGCCCGCAGAGGGGGAATGAGCAGTTCTTC
TRBJ1-2,TRBV25-1,-,-,CASSERDNYGYTF,TGTGCCAGCAGTGAACGCGATAACTATGGCTACACCTTC
TRBJ1-2,TRBV6-5,-,TRBD1,CASSGQAYGYTF,TGTGCCAGCAGTGGACAGGCGTATGGCTACACCTTC
TRBJ2-1,TRBV7-2,-,-,CASSLFLGSYNEQFF,TGTGCCAGCAGCTTATTTTTAGGGTCCTACAATGAGCAGTTCTTC
TRBJ2-1,TRBV19,-,TRBD1,CASTQGVNEQFF,TGTGCCAGTACACAGGGGGTGAATGAGCAGTTCTTC
TRBJ2-3,TRBV9,-,-,CASSASFGGAYTDTQYF,TGTGCCAGCAGCGCCAGTTTTGGCGGGGCCTACACAGATACGCAGTATTTT
TRBJ1-1,TRBV14,-,TRBD1,CASSPDLRQGWAFF,TGTGCCAGCAGCCCGGATCTAAGACAGGGATGGGCTTTCTTT
TRBJ2-1,TRBV9,-,-,CASSVGPSSYNEQFF,TGTGCCAGCAGCGTAGGTCCAAGCTCCTACAATGAGCAGTTCTTC
TRBJ1-5,TRBV6-5,-,-,CASSYGGSQPQHF,TGTGCCAGCAGTTACGGGGGGAGTCAGCCCCAGCATTTT
TRBJ2-2,TRBV27,-,TRBD2,CASSTPSGGAAGELFF,TGTGCCAGCAGTACCCCTAGCGGGGGGGCCGCCGGGGAGCTGTTTTTT
TRBJ2-2,TRBV2,-,-,CASSEVGELFF,TGTGCCAGCAGTGAAGTGGGGGAGCTGTTTTTT
TRBJ1-6,TRBV30,-,-,CASRSEYNSPLHF,TGTGCCTCCCGATCCGAGTATAATTCACCCCTCCACTTT
TRBJ2-7,TRBV9,few,-,CASSAHAEHSYEQYF,TGTGCCAGCAGCGCTCACGCCGAGCACTCCTACGAGCAGTACTTC
TRBJ2-1,TRBV29-1,few,-,CSVVRQTSNYNEQFF,TGCAGCGTTGTAAGACAGACGAGTAACTACAATGAGCAGTTCTTC
TRBJ2-4,TRBV5-1,-,-,CASSLEGTKNIQYF,TGCGCCAGCAGCTTGGAGGGGACCAAAAACATTCAGTACTTC
TRBJ2-1,TRBV7-2,-,TRBD1,CASSSGTGGGNEQFF,TGTGCCAGCAGCTCTGGGACAGGGGGCGGCAATGAGCAGTTCTTC
TRBJ1-2,TRBV23-1,-,TRBD1,CAKGSTGGGYGYTF,TGCGCCAAGGGTTCTACAGGGGGCGGCTATGGCTACACCTTC
TRBJ1-1,TRBV15,-,TRBD1,CATSRAGGSTEAFF,TGTGCCACCAGCAGAGCAGGGGGTAGCACTGAAGCTTTCTTT
TRBJ1-4,TRBV29-1,-,-,CSAGHRANEKLFF,TGCAGCGCTGGGCATCGGGCTAATGAAAAACTGTTTTTT
TRBJ2-1,TRBV11-3,-,-,CASSLAAENEQFF,TGTGCCAGCAGCTTAGCGGCAGAGAATGAGCAGTTCTTC
TRBJ2-7,TRBV30,few,-,CASGSDSYEQYF,TGTGCTTCCGGGAGCGACTCCTACGAGCAGTACTTC
TRBJ1-1,TRBV7-2,-,-,CASSFGPNTEAFF,TGTGCCAGCAGCTTCGGGCCGAACACTGAAGCTTTCTTT
TRBJ2-2,TRBV4-3,-,-,CASSQQPDRAGTGELFF,TGCGCCAGCAGCCAACAACCTGACAGGGCGGGGACCGGGGAGCTGTTTTTT
TRBJ2-2,TRBV18,few,-,CASSPVLGELFF,TGTGCCAGCTCACCAGTCCTCGGGGAGCTGTTTTTT
TRBJ2-2,TRBV9,-,-,CASSVVGGDTGELFF,TGTGCCAGCAGCGTAGTGGGGGGCGACACCGGGGAGCTGTTTTTT
TRBJ2-2,TRBV30,-,-,CAWSFSGTGELFF,TGTGCCTGGAGTTTTAGTGGGACCGGGGAGCTGTTTTTT